One and the same sample provided the 32 T cell receptor beta chains below, sequenced in a study of T cell responses to AZD1222 COVID-19 vaccine. Clones were read by immunoSEQ multiplex PCR, and TCRdb kept only the in-frame ones, dropping some. The profile shows 80,000 to 95,000 clones, about nine tenths of them singletons. The sequencing used peripheral blood, collected 28 days after the second AZD1222 dose. These receptors were collected from an adult who received the AZD1222 COVID-19 vaccine.

J is TRBJ2-1 and V is TRBV5-1; D is undetermined. V lost 4 bases and J 4 bases, leaving 12 bases between the germline ends. Germline V gene data show CDR1 as SGHRS and CDR2 as YFSETQ. The CDR3 has 14 amino acids. The DNA of the CDR3 is TGCGCCAGCAGCCCGGTCGGCTATTACAATGAGCAGTTCTTC. Its protein product is CASSPVGYYNEQFF.

CDR3 loop: CASSYGGSGANVLTF. In DNA, the CDR3 is TGTGCCAGCAGTTACGGAGGGTCCGGGGCCAACGTCCTGACTTTC. V is TRBV6-5 and J is TRBJ2-6, with D possibly being TRBD2 (6 bases). V was shortened by 2 bases and J by 4 bases, with 9 bases between the two germline ends. This CDR3 has 15 amino acids. The V gene's germline CDR1 is MNHEY and CDR2 SVGAGI.

The J gene is TRBJ1-3, the V gene TRBV7-9, with D possibly matching TRBD1 (5 bases). This CDR3 is 14 amino acids long. Per germline, CDR1 SEHNR and CDR2 FQNEAQ (reference sequence). V lost 8 bases, J lost 0 bases, and 11 bases lay in between. The CDR3 here is CASSDSFSGNTIYF. The CDR3 bases are TGTGCCAGCTCAGACAGTTTCTCTGGAAACACCATATATTTT.

The chain recombines TRBV4-2 with TRBJ2-6; unclear D gene. CDR3 length: 16 residues. Trimming stripped 0 bases from V and 0 bases from J, with 6 bases between. Germline values: CDR1 LGHNA, CDR2 YNFKEQ. The DNA for the CDR3 is TGTGCCAGCAGCCAAGAGCAGAGCTCTGGGGCCAACGTCCTGACTTTC. Residues: CASSQEQSSGANVLTF.

The gene calls are TRBV4-3 and TRBJ2-2; perhaps D is TRBD1 or TRBD2 (5 bases each). The CDR3 consists of 17 residues. V lost 4 bases and J 5 bases, leaving 20 bases between the germline ends. Germline-derived CDR1 and CDR2 are LGHNA and YSLEER. In DNA, the CDR3 is TGCGCCAGCAGCCCCGCGTCCGGGACCCCCTTGACCGGGGAGCTGTTTTTT. Amino acid sequence: CASSPASGTPLTGELFF.

CDR3 bases: TGTGCCAGTAGGGCCCAGGATGGCATAAAGCCCCAGCATTTT. Protein product: CASRAQDGIKPQHF. V is TRBV19 and J is TRBJ1-5, with D unresolved. This CDR3 is 14 amino acids long. CDR1 LNHDA and CDR2 SQIVND come from the germline V gene (reference sequence). V lost 6 bases, J lost 8 bases, and 17 bases lay in between. Together with reference TRBV19 and TRBJ1-5, the CDR3 gives the full variable domain: DGGITQSPKYLFRKEGQNVTLSCEQNLNHDAMYWYRQDPGQGLRLIYYSQIVNDFQKGDIAEGYSVSREKKESFPLTVTSAQKNPTAFYLCASRAQDGIKPQHFGDGTRLSIL.

V usage is TRBV3-1 (or the pseudogene TRBV3-2) and J usage is TRBJ2-6; D is unclear. The CDR3 runs to 17 residues. Germline CDR1 LGHDT, CDR2 YNNKEL (reference sequence). Deletions cut 3 bases from V and 0 bases from J, with 12 bases between. The chain's CDR3 is CASSHQRRSSGANVLTF. CDR3 in DNA: TGTGCCAGCAGCCACCAGAGACGGTCCTCTGGGGCCAACGTCCTGACTTTC.

The chain couples TRBV6-2 or TRBV6-3 to TRBJ1-5; no firm D call. V lost 6 bases to trimming and J lost 0 bases, with 12 bases between them. Germline V CDR1 and CDR2: MNHEY, SVGEGT. The CDR3 sequence is 15 residues long. CDR3 nucleotide sequence: TGTGCCAGCAGCCCCTCCGTATATAGCAATCAGCCCCAGCATTTT. Translating it yields CASSPSVYSNQPQHF.

The chain links TRBV29-1 to TRBJ1-1; 8 bases are a match to TRBD1. After removal of 7 bases from V and 0 bases from J, the junction contained 4 bases not matched to a gene. This CDR3 comprises 13 residues. The V gene's germline CDR1 is SQVTM and CDR2 ANQGSEA. The CDR3 is CSATGQVNTEAFF. The DNA of the CDR3 is TGCAGCGCAACGGGACAGGTGAACACTGAAGCTTTCTTT.

On this clone itself: The junction shows a germline mismatch at one end, possibly a read error. The genes are TRBV7-7 and TRBJ2-1, with TRBD2 identical over 11 bases. This CDR3 comprises 15 residues. The germline CDR1 and CDR2 sequences are SSHAT and FNYEAQ (reference sequence). The CDR3 DNA sequence: TGTGCTAGCAGCCGAGGGACTAGCGGAGAAAATGAGCAGTTCTTC. This encodes CASSRGTSGENEQFF.

V is TRBV7-9 and J is TRBJ2-1; TRBD1 matches at 7 bases. The CDR3 runs to 15 residues. V was pared by 5 bases and J by 4 bases, with 8 bases of the junction left unmatched. CDR1 is SEHNR and CDR2 is FQNEAQ in the germline V gene (reference sequence). This chain's CDR3 is CASSPQGTAYNEQFF. For the CDR3, the DNA is TGTGCCAGCAGCCCACAGGGGACAGCTTACAATGAGCAGTTCTTC.

The sample holds one count of this clone. The CDR3 reads CASSTGLAGVREQFF. CDR3 nucleotide sequence: TGTGCCAGCAGTACCGGACTAGCGGGAGTTCGTGAGCAGTTCTTC. The chain employs TRBV6-5 and TRBJ2-1, with 13 positions matching TRBD2. In germline, CDR1 is MNHEY, CDR2 SVGAGI. V dropped 5 bases and J dropped 9; count of bases not matched to a gene: 7. This CDR3 is built from 15 residues.

The V and J genes are TRBV2 and TRBJ1-5; 9 nucleotides match TRBD1. Germline trimming cut 5 bases from V and 2 bases from J; bases unmatched to any gene: 7. The germline V gene encodes CDR1 SNHLY and CDR2 FYNNEI. There are 16 residues in the CDR3. CDR3 in DNA: TGTGCCAGCAGTCGGGAACAGGGGGCTGGCAATCAGCCCCAGCATTTT. It yields the protein CASSREQGAGNQPQHF.

This clone was observed once. The chain is built from TRBV13 and TRBJ1-1; no clear D gene. The V gene's germline CDR1 is PRHDT and CDR2 FYEKMQ (reference sequence). This CDR3 is built from 12 residues. V was shortened by 6 bases and J by 5 bases, with 10 bases between the two germline ends. The CDR3: CASRSRGTEAFF. For the CDR3, the DNA is TGTGCCAGCAGATCTCGAGGGACTGAAGCTTTCTTT.

The V gene is TRBV5-1, the J gene TRBJ2-6; D might be TRBD1 (6 bases). The CDR3 has 18 residues. Looked up from germline, CDR1 is SGHRS and CDR2 is YFSETQ. V lost 2 bases and J 0 bases, leaving 15 bases between the germline ends. The CDR3 DNA reads TGCGCCAGCAGCTTTGGAAGGCAGGGGAGCTCTGGGGCCAACGTCCTGACTTTC. Its translation is CASSFGRQGSSGANVLTF.

The chain joins TRBV5-1 to TRBJ2-1; 10 positions match TRBD2. J gave up 4 bases and V 0 bases, and 4 bases lay outside the gene matches. The CDR3 totals 16 residues. The germline gives CDR1 SGHRS, CDR2 YFSETQ. The CDR3 protein is CASSLGASGRYNEQFF. The DNA of the CDR3 is TGCGCCAGCAGCTTGGGGGCTAGCGGGAGATACAATGAGCAGTTCTTC.

The sample holds one count of this clone. The chain uses TRBV7-2 and TRBJ2-5; no reliable D call. Trimming took 1 base from V and 4 from J, leaving 16 bases between them. CDR1 and CDR2 (germline): SGHTA, FQGNSA. CDR3 length equals 16 residues. DNA for the CDR3: TGTGCCAGCAGCTTAGGGTTCGGAGTGAGAGGAGAGACCCAGTACTTC. Its protein product is CASSLGFGVRGETQYF.

This chain connects TRBV3-1 (or the pseudogene TRBV3-2) to TRBJ1-5; D is undetermined. Germline CDR1 LGHDT, CDR2 YNNKEL (reference sequence). The CDR3 sequence is 13 residues long. With 4 bases removed from V and 7 bases from J, the gap between germline ends came to 11 bases. CDR3 protein: CASSLDVGQPQHF. The CDR3 coding sequence is TGTGCCAGCAGCCTCGACGTAGGGCAGCCCCAGCATTTT.

This clone is a singleton in its sample. The chain recombines TRBV10-2 with TRBJ1-4; possibly TRBD1 for D (5 bases). Germline V gives CDR1 WSHSY, CDR2 SAAADI. V lost 2 bases to trimming and J lost 8 bases, with 15 bases between them. The CDR3 runs 15 residues. The CDR3 protein is CASSEMAGLGEKLFF. The DNA of the CDR3 is TGCGCCAGCAGTGAGATGGCAGGGCTAGGAGAAAAACTGTTTTTT.

A note on this clone: Its ends do not fully match the called genes, so a read error is possible. The chain uses TRBV10-2 and TRBJ1-2; D unresolved. The CDR3 runs to 15 residues. Germline V lookup: CDR1 WSHSY, CDR2 SAAADI. The CDR3 DNA sequence: TGCGCCAGCAGTGGTGGACGGCACGCTAACTATGACTACACCTTC. Translation: CASSGGRHANYDYTF.

In this sample, this clone turned up a few times. This chain connects TRBV2 to TRBJ2-7; D unresolved. Germline CDR1 SNHLY, CDR2 FYNNEI. CDR3 length equals 13 residues. The ends were cut back, 4 bases at V and 2 bases at J, with 9 bases in the middle. CDR3 amino acids: CASSAGAAYEQYF. The CDR3 DNA is TGTGCCAGCAGTGCGGGTGCAGCCTACGAGCAGTACTTC.

The chain has TRBV5-1 and TRBJ1-6; TRBD1 matches 7 bases. V dropped 2 bases and J dropped 6; count of bases not matched to a gene: 2. Germline CDR1 is SGHRS and CDR2 is YFSETQ. The CDR3 runs 14 residues. DNA of the CDR3: TGCGCCAGCAGCTTACGACAGGGTAATTCACCCCTCCACTTT. This translates into CASSLRQGNSPLHF.

The chain combines TRBV30 with TRBJ1-3; D is unclear. CDR3 length equals 12 residues. The germline V and J ends were trimmed by 2 bases and 4 bases, with 6 bases remaining between them. Germline CDR1 reads GTSNPN; CDR2 reads SVGIG (reference sequence). CDR3 DNA: TGTGCCTGGAGTCTGGGGGGAAACACCATATATTTT. Its protein is CAWSLGGNTIYF. The whole variable domain, remainder taken from reference TRBV30 and TRBJ1-3, is SQTIHQWPATLVQPVGSPLSLECTVEGTSNPNLYWYRQAAGRGLQLLFYSVGIGQISSEVPQNLSASRPQDRQFILSSKKLLLSDSGFYLCAWSLGGNTIYFGEGSWLTVV.

The chain has TRBV5-1 and TRBJ2-3, with D perhaps being TRBD1 or TRBD2 (6 bases each). Trimming removed 0 bases at V and 3 bases at J, with 11 bases between. The CDR3 length is 15 residues. Germline V gives CDR1 SGHRS, CDR2 YFSETQ. In DNA form, the CDR3 reads TGCGCCAGCAGCTTGGTGGGGGGCTCTACAGATACGCAGTATTTT. Residues: CASSLVGGSTDTQYF.

The chain has TRBV19 and TRBJ1-2; D is unclear. Germline V gives CDR1 LNHDA, CDR2 SQIVND (reference sequence). The CDR3 has 12 residues. Deletions cut 7 bases from V and 1 base from J, with 7 bases between. CDR3 sequence reads: CASTSFNYGYTF. CDR3 DNA sequence: TGTGCCAGTACTTCGTTTAACTATGGCTACACCTTC.

The gene calls are TRBV27 and TRBJ2-2; 10 nucleotides match TRBD1. The CDR3 runs to 15 residues. The germline V gene has CDR1 MNHEY and CDR2 SMNVEV (reference sequence). Trimming cost V 4 bases and J 5 bases; bases outside gene matches: 4. Here the CDR3 DNA reads TGTGCCAGCAGTTCGACAGGGGGCGCGACCGGGGAGCTGTTTTTT. This codes for CASSSTGGATGELFF.

The genes are TRBV21-1 and TRBJ1-5; the listed D gene, TRBD1, was not tested against the DNA. TRBV21-1 is designated a pseudogene. The CDR3 runs 15 residues. CDR3: CASGPTGMGNQPQHF. CDR3 nucleotides: TGTGCCAGCGGGCCGACAGGGATGGGCAATCAGCCCCAGCATTTT.

This clone came up once. The J gene is TRBJ1-1, the V gene TRBV5-1; unclear D gene. The CDR3 is 14 residues long. CDR1 is SGHRS and CDR2 is YFSETQ in the germline V gene. Deletions cut 0 bases from V and 6 bases from J, with 12 bases between. CDR3 sequence: CASSLGHSVPEAFF. Written as DNA, the CDR3 is TGCGCCAGCAGCTTGGGACATTCAGTCCCTGAAGCTTTCTTT.

V gene TRBV3-1 (or the pseudogene TRBV3-2) combines with J gene TRBJ1-6; D gene unclear. CDR3 length: 14 residues. Trimming stripped 7 bases from V and 7 bases from J, with 14 bases between. Germline V gene lookup returns CDR1 LGHDT and CDR2 YNNKEL (reference sequence). The CDR3 protein is CASTVGTWNSPLHF. The CDR3 DNA reads as TGTGCCAGCACCGTCGGAACTTGGAATTCACCCCTCCACTTT.

The rearrangement links TRBV24-1 to TRBJ1-2, with D unclear. V was pared by 4 bases and J by 8 bases, with 19 bases between. Germline values: CDR1 KGHDR, CDR2 SFDVKD. This CDR3 contains 15 residues. CDR3 nucleotides: TGTGCCACCAGTGACCGCGGCGACACGGGAGGCGGCTACACCTTC. Protein product: CATSDRGDTGGGYTF.

The V call is TRBV6-5, the J call TRBJ2-2; the match to TRBD1 covers 10 bases. V was clipped by 6 bases and J by 4 bases; unmatched bases: 5. The CDR3 spans 15 residues. CDR1 MNHEY and CDR2 SVGAGI come from the germline V gene. The CDR3 region has the DNA TGTGCCAGCAGAAGACAGGGGGCGACCACCGGGGAGCTGTTTTTT. Translated, it gives CASRRQGATTGELFF.

V usage is TRBV2 and J usage is TRBJ1-6, with D possibly being TRBD1 (6 bases). V was cut by 4 bases and J by 8 bases, with 15 bases left in between. In germline, CDR1 is SNHLY, CDR2 FYNNEI. CDR3 length: 15 residues. DNA for the CDR3: TGTGCCAGCAGTGTTTCCGGGGGGCCCCATTCACCCCTCCACTTT. Translating it yields CASSVSGGPHSPLHF.